Following are 29 T cell receptor beta chains from one sample sequenced in a study of T-cell memory formation after mild COVID-19. MiXCR, run by TCRdb on the 5' RACE reads, gives a single entry per CDR3 protein. Among some 490,000 distinct CDR3 sequences, around a sixth were seen once, and the ten largest hold 9% to 15%. Sequenced: PBMCs or a T cell subset sorted from them (not recorded which). The receptor source for this set is an adult woman who had mild COVID-19 (a few samples of this study predate the infection). Cell type and time point are not known.

In its sample, this clonotype was seen a few times. The chain combines TRBV7-9 with TRBJ2-1; tentative D call: TRBD1 (6 bases). The CDR3 has 15 amino acids. The V end lost 8 bases, the J end lost 2 bases, and 16 bases lay between the germline ends. Looked up from germline, CDR1 is SEHNR and CDR2 is FQNEAQ (reference sequence). CDR3 DNA: TGTGCCAGCGGGGCGAGGGGGTACACCTACAATGAGCAGTTCTTC. This gives the protein CASGARGYTYNEQFF.

This clonotype was counted only a few times. The chain joins TRBV7-3 to TRBJ1-1; 8 bases are a match to TRBD1. Trimming cost V 5 bases and J 10 bases; bases outside gene matches: 9. Per germline, CDR1 SGHTA and CDR2 FQGTGA. The CDR3 length is 13 residues. The CDR3 is CASSATGGGVAFF. DNA of the CDR3: TGTGCCAGCAGCGCCACAGGGGGTGGTGTAGCTTTCTTT.

CDR3 DNA: TGTGCCAGCAGTGGAAAGATGAACACTGAAGCTTTCTTT. Amino acid sequence: CASSGKMNTEAFF. The chain couples TRBV6-1 to TRBJ1-1; D not resolved. Germline values: CDR1 MNHNS, CDR2 SASEGT. The CDR3 length is 13 residues. V gave up 4 bases and J gave up 0 bases, with 6 bases separating them.

This rearrangement joins TRBV27 to TRBJ1-2, with D perhaps matching TRBD1 (6 bases). V lost 3 bases and J lost 7, with 15 bases in between. The CDR3 has 14 residues. Germline V gene data show CDR1 as MNHEY and CDR2 as SMNVEV (reference sequence). This CDR3 reads CASSFRTGTFGYTF. The CDR3 DNA reads as TGTGCCAGCAGTTTCCGCACAGGGACGTTTGGCTACACCTTC.

The chain couples TRBV6-5 to TRBJ1-2; D is ambiguous. CDR3 length: 12 amino acids. The germline gives CDR1 MNHEY, CDR2 SVGAGI. V was pared by 5 bases and J by 2 bases, with 6 bases between. CDR3: CASSEDNYGYTF. In DNA form, the CDR3 reads TGTGCCAGCAGTGAAGACAACTATGGCTACACCTTC.

This clonotype turned up a few times. The rearrangement links TRBV7-6 to TRBJ1-2; D ambiguous. Per germline, CDR1 SGHVS and CDR2 FNYEAQ. The CDR3 runs 16 residues. Deletions cut 1 base from V and 4 bases from J, with 16 bases between. CDR3: CASSLESIQRGYGYTF. Written as DNA, the CDR3 is TGTGCCAGCAGCTTAGAAAGTATCCAACGCGGCTATGGCTACACCTTC.

The rearrangement joins TRBV19 to TRBJ1-2, with 9 bases identical to TRBD1. CDR3 size: 17 residues. V lost 2 bases to trimming and J lost 3 bases; unmatched junction nucleotides: 10. Germline V gene lookup returns CDR1 LNHDA and CDR2 SQIVND (reference sequence). In nucleotides, the CDR3 is TGTGCCAGTAGTATAATTCTCCGTTGGACAGGGGACTATGGCTACACCTTC. Amino acids: CASSIILRWTGDYGYTF.

The rearrangement uses TRBV4-2 and TRBJ2-7; TRBD1 agrees at 10 bases. Germline V gives CDR1 LGHNA, CDR2 YNFKEQ. The CDR3 loop spans 15 amino acids. Losses at the gene ends were 1 base for V and 6 bases for J; bases not matched to a gene: 6. The DNA for the CDR3 is TGTGCCAGCAGCCAAGTTGGGACAGGGGAGGGCGAGCAGTACTTC. Amino acids: CASSQVGTGEGEQYF.

This clonotype was seen at least ten times. The chain is built from TRBV7-8 and TRBJ2-7, with D possibly matching TRBD2 (5 bases). Germline V gene data show CDR1 as SGHVS and CDR2 as FQNEAQ. This CDR3 is built from 15 residues. The V gene lost 1 base and the J gene lost 2 bases, with 12 bases spanning the gap. The CDR3 protein is CASSLEAGPTYEQYF. DNA of the CDR3: TGTGCCAGCAGCTTAGAGGCGGGCCCCACCTACGAGCAGTACTTC.

This clonotype came up a few times. V and J are TRBV5-1 and TRBJ2-1; 9 positions match TRBD1. The CDR3 extends over 16 amino acids. J was trimmed by 8 bases and V by 0 bases; bases with no gene match: 9. Germline V gene lookup returns CDR1 SGHRS and CDR2 YFSETQ. The CDR3 DNA reads as TGCGCCAGCAGCTTGGCCGGGACAGGGTATAACGATGAGCAGTTCTTC. It encodes CASSLAGTGYNDEQFF.

This clonotype was counted at least ten times. The V gene is TRBV7-9, the J gene TRBJ2-1; D is uncertain. The CDR3 has 12 amino acids. The germline V gene encodes CDR1 SEHNR and CDR2 FQNEAQ (reference sequence). V dropped 1 base and J dropped 12 bases, with 10 bases sitting between them. CDR3 DNA: TGTGCCAGCAGCTTAGAACCTGGCAGGCAGTTCTTC. Encoded protein: CASSLEPGRQFF.

The chain links TRBV5-1 to TRBJ1-2, with D possibly being TRBD1 (5 bases). The CDR3 consists of 17 residues. The germline V gene has CDR1 SGHRS and CDR2 YFSETQ. Trimming took off 0 bases at V and 4 bases at J, with 19 bases between the two ends. CDR3 DNA: TGCGCCAGCAGCTTGGTTTCTGGTGCAGGGCTCGTCTATGGCTACACCTTC. Translation: CASSLVSGAGLVYGYTF.

This clonotype has at least ten counts. This chain connects TRBV7-9 to TRBJ2-3; 10 bases line up with TRBD2. Germline lookup yields CDR1 SEHNR and CDR2 FQNEAQ (reference sequence). CDR3 length: 15 amino acids. V shed 5 bases, J shed 4 bases, and the junction held 6 bases outside the gene matches. The CDR3 loop is CASSHGTSEPDTQYF. DNA of the CDR3: TGTGCCAGCAGCCACGGGACTAGCGAACCAGATACGCAGTATTTT.

The chain joins TRBV30 to TRBJ2-3; D is possibly TRBD2 (5 bases). This CDR3 contains 13 residues. Trimming removed 1 base at V and 3 bases at J, with 8 bases between. CDR1 is GTSNPN and CDR2 is SVGIG in the germline V gene (reference sequence). CDR3 sequence (DNA): TGTGCCTGGAGTGGAGGGAGTACAGATACGCAGTATTTT. Its translation: CAWSGGSTDTQYF.

The chain is built from TRBV21-1 and TRBJ1-5; the D call in the table, TRBD1, was not verified against the DNA. TRBV21-1 is listed as a pseudogene. The length of the CDR3 is 18 residues. The CDR3 reads CASSKAEGQGVGAWPQHF. CDR3 coding DNA: TGTGCCAGCAGCAAAGCTGAGGGACAGGGGGTGGGAGCTTGGCCCCAGCATTTT.

The CDR3 region is CASSRVTTGMTAGELFF. In nucleotides, the CDR3 is TGTGCCAGCAGCCGAGTGACGACAGGGATGACGGCCGGGGAGCTGTTTTTT. The chain is built from TRBV12-3 or TRBV12-4 and TRBJ2-2; 7 bases map to TRBD1. The CDR3 covers 17 residues. J was trimmed by 6 bases and V by 6 bases; bases with no gene match: 16.

This clonotype was detected only a few times. V usage is TRBV20-1 and J usage is TRBJ1-5; tentatively, D is TRBD1 (6 bases). This CDR3 is 15 amino acids long. Germline V gene sequence: CDR1 DFQATT, CDR2 SNEGSKA (reference sequence). V gave up 0 bases and J gave up 6 bases, with 15 bases separating them. CDR3 loop: CSARDPGDPTQPQHF. The CDR3 region has the DNA TGCAGTGCTAGAGATCCAGGGGATCCTACTCAGCCCCAGCATTTT.

The CDR3 loop is CASSLDGQVNTEAFF. CDR3 bases: TGTGCCAGCAGCTTAGACGGACAAGTCAACACTGAAGCTTTCTTT. This sequence joins TRBV7-6 and TRBJ1-1; tentatively, D is TRBD1 (5 bases). This CDR3 comprises 15 residues. Trimming cost V 1 base and J 2 bases, with 11 bases left between them. Germline V gene data show CDR1 as SGHVS and CDR2 as FNYEAQ.

The V and J genes are TRBV20-1 and TRBJ1-2, with 8 bases identical to TRBD1. This CDR3 contains 13 residues. Per germline, CDR1 DFQATT and CDR2 SNEGSKA (reference sequence). The J segment lost 1 base and the V segment lost 5 bases, leaving 3 bases of the junction unmatched. The CDR3 DNA reads as TGCAGTGCTCCGGACAGGGATAACTATGGCTACACCTTC. Its protein product is CSAPDRDNYGYTF.

The chain has TRBV7-9 and TRBJ2-5; D unresolved. The CDR3 length is 15 residues. CDR1 is SEHNR, CDR2 FQNEAQ, per germline (reference sequence). Trimming pared 1 base from V and 2 bases from J, leaving 11 bases between. The CDR3 is CASSLDYPLQETQYF. In DNA, the CDR3 is TGTGCCAGCAGCTTAGACTACCCTCTACAAGAGACCCAGTACTTC.

V and J are TRBV20-1 and TRBJ2-3; 10 bases are a match to TRBD2. The V gene's germline CDR1 is DFQATT and CDR2 SNEGSKA (reference sequence). With 2 bases clipped from V and 3 bases from J, the junction kept 5 bases outside the gene matches. This CDR3 is built from 15 residues. In DNA, the CDR3 is TGCAGTGCTAGAAGGCTAGCGGGAGTTACAGATACGCAGTATTTT. Translating gives CSARRLAGVTDTQYF.

V usage is TRBV6-5 and J usage is TRBJ2-3; TRBD2 matches 11 bases. This CDR3 has 16 amino acids. Germline V gives CDR1 MNHEY, CDR2 SVGAGI. With V trimmed by 0 bases and J by 4 bases, 3 bases remained unmatched. The DNA for the CDR3 is TGTGCCAGCAGTTACTCTCCTAGCGGGGGGCCAGATACGCAGTATTTT. Residues: CASSYSPSGGPDTQYF.

The chain couples TRBV18 to TRBJ2-1; 10 bases line up with TRBD2. V dropped 8 bases and J dropped 5; count of bases not matched to a gene: 6. The CDR3 runs to 14 residues. CDR1 KGHSH and CDR2 LQKENI come from the germline V gene. The CDR3 sequence is CASAAGGPHNEQFF. As DNA, the CDR3 is TGTGCCAGCGCAGCGGGAGGGCCGCACAATGAGCAGTTCTTC.

This clonotype has more than one count but fewer than ten. The V gene is TRBV12-3 or TRBV12-4, the J gene TRBJ1-1, with D uncertain. Deletions cut 1 base from V and 4 bases from J, with 4 bases between. CDR3 length: 12 amino acids. CDR3 amino acids: CASSLDFTEAFF. The CDR3 region has the DNA TGTGCCAGCAGTTTAGACTTCACTGAAGCTTTCTTT.

This clonotype came up many times. The V call is TRBV5-1, the J call TRBJ2-5; 11 bases line up with TRBD1. The ends lost 3 bases at V and 5 bases at J; junction bases unmatched: 6. CDR3 length: 15 residues. Germline loops: CDR1 SGHRS, CDR2 YFSETQ. CDR3 in DNA: TGCGCCAGCAGCTCCGGACAGGGGGCAGGGGAGACCCAGTACTTC. Its protein is CASSSGQGAGETQYF.

This clonotype showed up just a few times. This chain links TRBV5-1 with TRBJ2-3; D perhaps matches TRBD1 (5 bases). In germline, CDR1 is SGHRS, CDR2 YFSETQ. The CDR3 totals 16 residues. V dropped 1 base and J dropped 2 bases, with 14 bases sitting between them. This CDR3 reads CASSLRPTGHTDTQYF. The CDR3 bases are TGCGCCAGCAGCTTGAGGCCTACAGGACACACAGATACGCAGTATTTT.

The chain uses TRBV30 and TRBJ2-5; D possibly corresponds to TRBD2 (5 bases). Trimming took 3 bases from V and 7 from J, leaving 15 bases between them. The CDR3 sequence is 13 residues long. Germline CDR1 GTSNPN, CDR2 SVGIG (reference sequence). The CDR3 DNA reads as TGTGCCTGGAGCCAGGCCCAGAGGGCGACCCAGTACTTC. Translating gives CAWSQAQRATQYF.

This clonotype has just a few counts. The chain employs TRBV6-5 and TRBJ1-2; D may be TRBD1 (5 bases). V was trimmed by 8 bases and J by 3 bases, leaving 10 bases between them. Germline lookup yields CDR1 MNHEY and CDR2 SVGAGI. The CDR3 totals 12 residues. This CDR3 reads CASGGVYYGYTF. CDR3 nucleotide sequence: TGTGCCAGCGGAGGGGTATACTATGGCTACACCTTC.

This clonotype was detected a few times. The chain couples TRBV30 to TRBJ2-1; 7 bases are shared with TRBD1. V gave up 1 base and J gave up 4 bases; unmatched junction bases: 13. The CDR3 sequence is 17 residues long. Germline lookup yields CDR1 GTSNPN and CDR2 SVGIG (reference sequence). As DNA, the CDR3 is TGTGCCTGGAGTGCCCGGTCAGGGGGTATGAATTACAATGAGCAGTTCTTC. It is translated as CAWSARSGGMNYNEQFF.